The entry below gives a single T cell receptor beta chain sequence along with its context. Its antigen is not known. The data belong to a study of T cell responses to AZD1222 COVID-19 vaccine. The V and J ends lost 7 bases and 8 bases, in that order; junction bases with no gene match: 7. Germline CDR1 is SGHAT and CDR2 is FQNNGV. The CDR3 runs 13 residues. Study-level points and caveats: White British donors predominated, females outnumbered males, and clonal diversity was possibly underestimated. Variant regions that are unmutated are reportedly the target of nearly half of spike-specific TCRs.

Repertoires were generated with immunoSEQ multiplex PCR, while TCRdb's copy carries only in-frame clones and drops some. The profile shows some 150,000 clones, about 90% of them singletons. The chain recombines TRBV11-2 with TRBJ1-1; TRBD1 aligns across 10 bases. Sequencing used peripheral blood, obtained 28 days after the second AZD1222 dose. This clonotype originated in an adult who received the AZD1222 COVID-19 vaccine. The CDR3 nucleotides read TGTGCCAGCACAACCGGGACAGGGGCCGAAGCTTTCTTT. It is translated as CASTTGTGAEAFF.